This entry is about one TCR beta chain. Its antigen is still unknown. The data belong to a study of T cell responses to AZD1222 COVID-19 vaccine. Study-wide points: Donors were chiefly white British, with a greater number of females, and clonal diversity was perhaps underestimated.

CDR1 is MNHNS and CDR2 is SASEGT in the germline V gene. V shed 8 bases and J 7 bases; nucleotides not matched to a gene: 1. This CDR3 comprises 11 residues. Produced via immunoSEQ multiplex PCR; TCRdb's table is partial and in-frame only. This sample carries 150,000 or so clones, around 92% of them seen once, and the ten largest clones take 1% to 1.4%. This chain joins TRBV6-1 and TRBJ2-1; 8 bases are a match to TRBD2. The material was peripheral blood, obtained 28 days after the second AZD1222 dose. The clonotype was recovered from an adult who received the AZD1222 COVID-19 vaccine. The CDR3 coding sequence is TGTGCCAGCCGGGGGGGGAATGAGCAGTTCTTC. Protein sequence: CASRGGNEQFF.